Each of the 32 T cell receptor beta chains below was sequenced from the same sample in a study of cytomegalovirus exposure and HLA in healthy donors. The table came from immunoSEQ multiplex PCR; TCRdb's copy has only in-frame clones and leaves some out. The data hold 250,000 to 400,000 clones, with 87% observed a single time. The sequencing input was PBMCs. These receptor sequences come from a woman aged 30 to 39 in good health and CMV-seropositive.

V gene TRBV5-1 combines with J gene TRBJ1-1; TRBD1 aligns across 10 bases. The CDR3 sequence is 16 residues long. Germline-derived CDR1 and CDR2 are SGHRS and YFSETQ. Losses at the gene ends were 3 bases for V and 0 bases for J; bases not matched to a gene: 5. The CDR3 spells CASSSGQGRMNTEAFF. The CDR3 nucleotides read TGCGCCAGCAGCTCGGGACAGGGGAGAATGAACACTGAAGCTTTCTTT.

J is TRBJ2-7 and V is TRBV7-6; weak D call: TRBD2 (5 bases). From germline, CDR1 is SGHVS and CDR2 FNYEAQ. The CDR3 runs to 16 residues. Trimming left V 0 bases short and J 1 base short, with 13 bases between. Here the CDR3 reads CASSLALGVGSYEQYF. CDR3 bases: TGTGCCAGCAGCTTAGCGCTCGGGGTTGGGTCCTACGAGCAGTACTTC. The full variable domain, completed using reference TRBV7-6 and TRBJ2-7, is GAGVSQSPRYKVTKRGQDVALRCDPISGHVSLYWYRQALGQGPEFLTYFNYEAQQDKSGLPNDRFSAERPEGSISTLTIQRTEQRDSAMYRCASSLALGVGSYEQYFGPGTRLTVT.

V is TRBV9 and J is TRBJ2-5; D may match TRBD1 or TRBD2 (5 bases each). V lost 2 bases and J 5 bases, leaving 13 bases between the germline ends. This CDR3 spans 14 amino acids. The germline V gene has CDR1 SGDLS and CDR2 YYNGEE. In nucleotides, the CDR3 is TGTGCCAGCAGCGTGCAGCCTGAGGGGGAGACCCAGTACTTC. This codes for CASSVQPEGETQYF.

The chain combines TRBV15 with TRBJ2-4; the D is unclear. V lost 1 base and J lost 5, with 6 bases in between. Looked up from germline, CDR1 is LNHNV and CDR2 is YYDKDF (reference sequence). There are 13 residues in the CDR3. CDR3 nucleotide sequence: TGTGCCACCAGCAGAGGCCAGGAAAACATTCAGTACTTC. This sequence encodes CATSRGQENIQYF.

In its sample, this clone was seen a few times. As DNA, the CDR3 is TGTGCCAGCAGTGAAGGCCAGGGATGGTACGAGCAGTACTTC. Its translation is CASSEGQGWYEQYF. This chain connects TRBV6-1 to TRBJ2-7; the D gene is possibly TRBD1 (5 bases). The CDR3 runs to 14 residues. Between the trimmed V and J ends, which lost 1 base and 4 bases, there was a span of 11 bases. Looked up from germline, CDR1 is MNHNS and CDR2 is SASEGT.

This chain's CDR3 is CAISLTDSNSPLHF. DNA for the CDR3: TGTGCCATCAGTCTAACGGACAGTAATTCACCCCTCCACTTT. The rearrangement joins TRBV10-3 to TRBJ1-6, with a weak D call TRBD1 (6 bases). Germline V gene data show CDR1 as ENHRY and CDR2 as SYGVKD. The CDR3 extends over 14 amino acids. V was clipped by 5 bases and J by 6 bases, with 11 bases between them.

Only one count was recorded for this clone. This chain uses TRBV10-2 with TRBJ2-7, with 7 bases aligning to TRBD2. With V trimmed by 7 bases and J by 3 bases, 6 bases remained unmatched. Germline loops: CDR1 WSHSY, CDR2 SAAADI. CDR3 length equals 13 residues. CDR3 bases: TGCGCCAGCACTCCGGGGGGACTCTACGAGCAGTACTTC. It codes for CASTPGGLYEQYF.

The rearrangement links TRBV18 to TRBJ2-1; perhaps D is TRBD1 or TRBD2 (7 bases each). The V gene lost 3 bases and the J gene lost 4 bases, with 13 bases spanning the gap. Germline V CDR1 and CDR2: KGHSH, LQKENI. The CDR3 length is 15 residues. The CDR3 reads CASSPQGGTYNEQFF. CDR3 nucleotide sequence: TGTGCCAGCTCACCCCAGGGGGGGACGTACAATGAGCAGTTCTTC.

This chain uses TRBV5-6 with TRBJ2-6; D possibly uses TRBD1 or TRBD2 (5 bases each). This CDR3 has 16 residues. Between the trimmed V and J ends, which lost 4 bases and 1 base, there was a span of 12 bases. CDR1 SGHDT and CDR2 YYEEEE come from the germline V gene. The CDR3 spells CASSDTGLSGANVLTF. The DNA for the CDR3 is TGTGCCAGCAGCGATACGGGGCTATCTGGGGCCAACGTCCTGACTTTC.

V is TRBV5-1 and J is TRBJ2-1; no firm D call. Germline CDR1 SGHRS, CDR2 YFSETQ. This CDR3 comprises 17 residues. V gave up 3 bases and J gave up 3 bases, with 19 bases separating them. The CDR3, as DNA: TGCGCCAGCAGCTGGGAACGGGTCCTAAGGGACTACAATGAGCAGTTCTTC. Protein product: CASSWERVLRDYNEQFF.

This clone occurred a few times. The chain combines TRBV2 with TRBJ1-5; TRBD1 matches at 8 bases. With 6 bases clipped from V and 1 base from J, the junction kept 5 bases outside the gene matches. CDR1 is SNHLY, CDR2 FYNNEI, per germline. This CDR3 contains 15 residues. CDR3 sequence reads: CASSATGASNQPQHF. The CDR3 DNA is TGTGCCAGCAGCGCGACAGGGGCGAGCAATCAGCCCCAGCATTTT.

The rearrangement joins TRBV2 to TRBJ1-1, with unresolved D. From germline, CDR1 is SNHLY and CDR2 FYNNEI. The V end was cut by 0 bases, the J end by 4 bases, with 15 bases between. This CDR3 spans 16 amino acids. CDR3 in amino acids: CASSEAGVGGVTEAFF. DNA of the CDR3: TGTGCCAGCAGTGAAGCTGGCGTGGGAGGCGTCACTGAAGCTTTCTTT.

The chain recombines TRBV29-1 with TRBJ2-1; no reliable D call. V was cut by 6 bases and J by 0 bases, with 12 bases left in between. The V gene's germline CDR1 is SQVTM and CDR2 ANQGSEA. This CDR3 has 14 amino acids. CDR3 sequence reads: CSVKGSSSYNEQFF. In DNA form, the CDR3 reads TGCAGCGTAAAGGGCTCATCCTCCTACAATGAGCAGTTCTTC.

The J gene is TRBJ1-5, the V gene TRBV5-1, with 9 bases matching TRBD1. Germline assignment: CDR1 SGHRS and CDR2 YFSETQ. There are 15 residues in the CDR3. After removal of 4 bases from V and 2 bases from J, the junction contained 4 bases not matched to a gene. CDR3 region: CASSTGGAGNQPQHF. In DNA, the CDR3 is TGCGCCAGCAGCACAGGGGGCGCGGGCAATCAGCCCCAGCATTTT.

This clone was observed once. The genes are TRBV4-3 and TRBJ2-1; no definite D call. The CDR3 runs 18 residues. V lost 1 base, J lost 4 bases, and 20 bases lay in between. The germline V gene has CDR1 LGHNA and CDR2 YSLEER. For the CDR3, the DNA is TGCGCCAGCAGCCAAGCACGCCTCGATCCGGACCTTTACAATGAGCAGTTCTTC. It encodes CASSQARLDPDLYNEQFF.

Regarding this clone: Other DNA sequences in the sample encode the same CDR3. The chain combines TRBV27 with TRBJ2-1, with 12 nucleotides matching TRBD2. This CDR3 is 14 amino acids long. CDR1 is MNHEY and CDR2 is SMNVEV in the germline V gene (reference sequence). Trimming cost V 5 bases and J 9 bases; bases outside gene matches: 5. The CDR3 DNA is TGTGCCAGCAGTCTAGCGGGAGGGCTGGGTGAGCAGTTCTTC. Its protein is CASSLAGGLGEQFF.

This rearrangement joins TRBV12-5 to TRBJ1-6; no reliable D call. Germline CDR1 LGHNT, CDR2 FRNRAP. Deletions cut 3 bases from V and 10 bases from J, with 28 bases between. This CDR3 is built from 19 residues. The CDR3 loop is CASGLSAGGSTYSNSPLHF. CDR3 sequence (DNA): TGTGCTAGTGGTTTATCGGCGGGAGGATCCACCTATAGTAACTCACCCCTCCACTTT. The variable domain in full, with the rest retrieved from reference TRBV12-5 and TRBJ1-6, is DARVTQTPRHKVTEMGQEVTMRCQPILGHNTVFWYRQTMMQGLELLAYFRNRAPLDDSGMPKDRFSAEMPDATLATLKIQPSEPRDSAVYFCASGLSAGGSTYSNSPLHFGNGTRLTVT.

This chain links TRBV19 with TRBJ2-7, with D possibly matching TRBD2 (6 bases). V lost 3 bases, J lost 0 bases, and 15 bases lay in between. The germline V gene has CDR1 LNHDA and CDR2 SQIVND (reference sequence). The CDR3 is 16 residues long. The CDR3 sequence: CASSIGGNLPSYEQYF. The CDR3 DNA follows: TGTGCCAGTAGTATCGGCGGGAATCTACCCTCCTACGAGCAGTACTTC.

The chain has TRBV10-3 and TRBJ2-7, with 7 bases fitting TRBD2. This CDR3 spans 12 amino acids. CDR1 is ENHRY and CDR2 is SYGVKD in the germline V gene. V shed 6 bases, J shed 4 bases, and the junction held 3 bases outside the gene matches. The chain's CDR3 is CAISDSGYEQYF. CDR3 nucleotides: TGTGCCATCAGCGATAGCGGGTACGAGCAGTACTTC.

Regarding this clone: Different DNA sequences within this sample yield the same CDR3. The chain is built from TRBV29-1 and TRBJ1-1; D not certain. CDR3 length equals 11 residues. The V end lost 3 bases, the J end lost 1 base, and 3 bases lay between the germline ends. In germline, CDR1 is SQVTM, CDR2 ANQGSEA. CDR3 sequence (DNA): TGCAGCGTTGAGGGGAACACTGAAGCTTTCTTT. It specifies CSVEGNTEAFF. The full variable domain, completed using reference TRBV29-1 and TRBJ1-1, is SAVISQKPSRDICQRGTSLTIQCQVDSQVTMMFWYRQQPGQSLTLIATANQGSEATYESGFVIDKFPISRPNLTFSTLTVSNMSPEDSSIYLCSVEGNTEAFFGQGTRLTVV.

This rearrangement joins TRBV9 to TRBJ2-3; 8 nucleotides align to TRBD2. Germline V gene sequence: CDR1 SGDLS, CDR2 YYNGEE. This CDR3 is built from 15 residues. Trimming took 3 bases from V and 0 from J; bases not matched to a gene: 3. DNA for the CDR3: TGTGCCAGCAGCGCCGGGAGGGCTAGCACAGATACGCAGTATTTT. Translated, it gives CASSAGRASTDTQYF.

The V gene is TRBV15, the J gene TRBJ2-5; 9 bases line up with TRBD1. Germline CDR1 LNHNV, CDR2 YYDKDF (reference sequence). V lost 5 bases, J lost 9 bases, and 1 base stayed unmatched. This CDR3 has 11 amino acids. CDR3 amino acids: CATSHRGPQYF. DNA for the CDR3: TGTGCCACCAGCCACAGGGGGCCCCAGTACTTC.

The rearrangement links TRBV25-1 to TRBJ2-1; 7 bases align to TRBD2. Germline assignment: CDR1 MGHDK and CDR2 SYGVNS. This CDR3 is 14 amino acids long. Trimming at V came to 1 base and at J to 6 bases, leaving 3 bases not matched to a gene. The CDR3 is CASSESGLVNEQFF. The CDR3 nucleotides read TGTGCCAGCAGTGAATCCGGACTAGTCAATGAGCAGTTCTTC. Variable domain in full (rest from reference TRBV25-1 and TRBJ2-1): EADIYQTPRYLVIGTGKKITLECSQTMGHDKMYWYQQDPGMELHLIHYSYGVNSTEKGDLSSESTVSRIRTEHFPLTLESARPSHTSQYLCASSESGLVNEQFFGPGTRLTVL.

This clone was counted a single time. The chain has TRBV5-4 and TRBJ2-3, with 7 bases fitting TRBD2. There are 16 residues in the CDR3. The trim removed 4 bases at V and 5 bases at J, leaving 13 bases unmatched. CDR1 and CDR2 (germline): SGHNT, YYREEE (reference sequence). The CDR3 DNA reads TGTGCCAGCAGCCCCCCGCCTAGCGGTCCGGTAGATACGCAGTATTTT. This encodes CASSPPPSGPVDTQYF.

A remark on this clone: At one boundary the junction diverges from the germline segment, which might be a read error. This chain joins TRBV10-2 and TRBJ2-7; tentative D call: TRBD2 (6 bases). CDR1 and CDR2 (germline): WSHSY, SAAADI. The CDR3 extends over 17 amino acids. The CDR3 DNA reads TGCGCCAGCAGTGAAAGAGTTGGGCAGGGAGGCTCCTCCGAGCAGTACTTC. Residues: CASSERVGQGGSSEQYF.

The CDR3 reads CASSRGTGSYEQYF. The CDR3, as DNA: TGCGCCAGCAGCCGAGGGACAGGGTCCTACGAGCAGTACTTC. This chain joins TRBV4-3 and TRBJ2-7, with TRBD1 matching over 9 bases. The CDR3 loop spans 14 amino acids. The germline V gene has CDR1 LGHNA and CDR2 YSLEER. The ends lost 4 bases at V and 1 base at J; junction bases unmatched: 2.

This sequence joins TRBV5-1 and TRBJ2-7; TRBD2 aligns across 10 bases. The CDR3 runs to 16 residues. J was trimmed by 3 bases and V by 3 bases; bases with no gene match: 9. Germline V gene sequence: CDR1 SGHRS, CDR2 YFSETQ. CDR3 amino acids: CASSSSSGGLHYEQYF. Here the CDR3 DNA reads TGCGCCAGCAGCTCCTCTAGCGGGGGCCTACACTACGAGCAGTACTTC.

Written as DNA, the CDR3 is TGCGCCAGCAGCCAAGACCCGGGGCCTACCTACGAGCAGTACTTC. Protein: CASSQDPGPTYEQYF. The chain employs TRBV4-1 and TRBJ2-7; D possibly matches TRBD1 or TRBD2 (5 bases each). V shed 0 bases and J shed 2 bases, with 11 bases lying between them. In germline, CDR1 is MGHRA, CDR2 YSYEKL. This CDR3 is built from 15 residues.

The J gene is TRBJ2-7, the V gene TRBV7-2; D not certain. Germline V gene sequence: CDR1 SGHTA, CDR2 FQGNSA. CDR3 length equals 14 residues. Trimming cost V 3 bases and J 0 bases, with 9 bases left between them. Here the CDR3 reads CASSLGGDSYEQYF. The CDR3 nucleotides are TGTGCCAGCAGCTTGGGTGGCGACTCCTACGAGCAGTACTTC. The full variable domain, rest sourced from reference TRBV7-2 and TRBJ2-7, is GAGVSQSPSNKVTEKGKDVELRCDPISGHTALYWYRQSLGQGLEFLIYFQGNSAPDKSGLPSDRFSAERTGGSVSTLTIQRTQQEDSAVYLCASSLGGDSYEQYFGPGTRLTVT.

The chain combines TRBV9 with TRBJ2-7; the match to TRBD2 covers 8 bases. The V gene's germline CDR1 is SGDLS and CDR2 YYNGEE. The length of the CDR3 is 15 residues. The V and J ends lost 0 bases and 9 bases, in that order; junction bases with no gene match: 11. The CDR3 DNA reads as TGTGCCAGCAGCGTAGATCCAGCGGGGGCCTCCCTGCAGTACTTC. It translates to CASSVDPAGASLQYF.

The chain employs TRBV29-1 and TRBJ2-7, with 9 nucleotides matching TRBD1. CDR1 and CDR2 from the germline V gene are SQVTM and ANQGSEA. V lost 7 bases to trimming and J lost 3 bases; unmatched junction nucleotides: 10. CDR3 length: 14 residues. The chain's CDR3 is CSAVPGTGYYEQYF. The CDR3, as DNA: TGCAGCGCTGTCCCCGGGACAGGGTACTACGAGCAGTACTTC.

The rearrangement joins TRBV6-5 to TRBJ1-5; D possibly corresponds to TRBD1 (5 bases). The germline gives CDR1 MNHEY, CDR2 SVGAGI. CDR3 length: 15 residues. V gave up 0 bases and J gave up 3 bases, with 9 bases separating them. CDR3 coding DNA: TGTGCCAGCAGTTACTCGAAAGGGGTCAATCAGCCCCAGCATTTT. This sequence encodes CASSYSKGVNQPQHF.